This TCR beta chain derives from a study of control samples from healthy donors and cancer patients. Assay: immunoSEQ multiplex PCR; the TCRdb copy retains only in-frame clones and omits some. This sample has more than 110,000 clones, with approximately 92% found just once. The germline CDR1 and CDR2 sequences are MGHRA and YSYEKL. This CDR3 has 15 amino acids. V gave up 3 bases and J gave up 3 bases; unmatched junction bases: 5. The chain uses TRBV4-1 and TRBJ2-7, with 10 bases lining up with TRBD2. This TCR was sampled from a man aged 30 to 39 in good health. Sequenced material: blood. CDR3: CASSHNPSGSYEQYF. For the CDR3, the DNA is TGCGCCAGCAGCCATAATCCTAGCGGGAGCTACGAGCAGTACTTC.